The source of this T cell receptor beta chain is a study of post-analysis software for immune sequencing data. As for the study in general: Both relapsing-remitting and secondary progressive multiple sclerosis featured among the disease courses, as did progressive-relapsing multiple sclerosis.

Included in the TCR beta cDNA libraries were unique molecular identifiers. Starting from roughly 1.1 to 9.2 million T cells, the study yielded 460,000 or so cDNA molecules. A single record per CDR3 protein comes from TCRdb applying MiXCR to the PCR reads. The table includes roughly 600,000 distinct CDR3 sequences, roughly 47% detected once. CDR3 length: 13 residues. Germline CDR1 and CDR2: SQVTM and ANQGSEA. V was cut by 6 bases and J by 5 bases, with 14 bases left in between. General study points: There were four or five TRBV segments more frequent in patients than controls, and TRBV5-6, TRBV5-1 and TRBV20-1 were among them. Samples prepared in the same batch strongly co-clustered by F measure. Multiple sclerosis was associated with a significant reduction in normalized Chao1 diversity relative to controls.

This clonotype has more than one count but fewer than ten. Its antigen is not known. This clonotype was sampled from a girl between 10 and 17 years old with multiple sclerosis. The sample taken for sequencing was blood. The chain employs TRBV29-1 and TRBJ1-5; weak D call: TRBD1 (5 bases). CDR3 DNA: TGCAGCGTCGCCGGGACGGTTGATCAGCCCCAGCATTTT. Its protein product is CSVAGTVDQPQHF.